The 13 T cell receptor beta chains below all came from one sample that was sequenced in a study of T and B cells in COVID-19 patients. TRB rearrangements were amplified by multiplex PCR with BIOMED2 TRB-A/B primers. TCRdb re-analysed the multiplex PCR reads in MiXCR, keeping a single row per CDR3 protein. Among fewer than 25,000 distinct CDR3 sequences, 25% to 35% were seen once, and the ten largest hold 2.5% to 3.5%. TRB was amplified from about 250-500 ng of blood genomic DNA. Sequencing was done on a sample of blood. The source is a human donor who had recovered from COVID-19.

The chain joins TRBV7-2 to TRBJ2-7; 10 nucleotides align to TRBD1. The CDR3 is made up of 15 amino acids. V was pared by 0 bases and J by 6 bases, with 5 bases of the junction left unmatched. CDR1 and CDR2 from the germline V gene are SGHTA and FQGNSA. CDR3 residues: CASSLAPGTGVEQYF. DNA for the CDR3: TGTGCCAGCAGCTTAGCGCCCGGGACAGGGGTCGAGCAGTACTTC.

J is TRBJ2-1 and V is TRBV5-6; 8 positions agree with TRBD1. Germline CDR1 SGHDT, CDR2 YYEEEE. The CDR3 loop spans 14 amino acids. The J segment lost 4 bases and the V segment lost 2 bases, leaving 2 bases of the junction unmatched. The CDR3 sequence: CASSFWTGYNEQFF. In DNA, the CDR3 is TGTGCCAGCAGCTTTTGGACAGGGTACAATGAGCAGTTCTTC.

A few counts support this clonotype. The chain uses TRBV6-5 and TRBJ2-5, with 11 bases aligning to TRBD2. After removal of 6 bases from V and 2 bases from J, the junction contained 8 bases not matched to a gene. CDR3 length equals 16 residues. Germline V gene sequence: CDR1 MNHEY, CDR2 SVGAGI. The CDR3 DNA is TGTGCCAGCAGCCTGAGTGGGACTAGCGGACAAGAGACCCAGTACTTC. Its translation is CASSLSGTSGQETQYF.

In its sample, this clonotype was seen a few times. V and J are TRBV6-5 and TRBJ2-5; 11 bases are shared with TRBD2. The J segment lost 5 bases and the V segment lost 10 bases, leaving 9 bases of the junction unmatched. This CDR3 has 14 amino acids. From germline, CDR1 is MNHEY and CDR2 SVGAGI. This CDR3 is CATGGLAGGETQYF. CDR3 in DNA: TGTGCCACCGGAGGGCTAGCGGGGGGTGAGACCCAGTACTTC.

This clonotype was observed many times. The V gene is TRBV6-1, the J gene TRBJ2-3; the D gene is possibly TRBD2 (6 bases). Germline-derived CDR1 and CDR2 are MNHNS and SASEGT. V lost 6 bases and J lost 2, with 12 bases in between. The CDR3 length is 14 residues. This CDR3 is CASREGLSTDTQYF. As DNA, the CDR3 is TGTGCCAGCAGAGAGGGACTGTCCACAGATACGCAGTATTTT.

This clonotype showed up just a few times. This chain connects TRBV12-3 or TRBV12-4 to TRBJ2-2, with D maybe TRBD1 (6 bases). Trimming cost V 5 bases and J 4 bases, with 11 bases left between them. The CDR3 extends over 14 amino acids. CDR3 DNA sequence: TGTGCCAGCAGTATCGGACAGACCACCGGGGAGCTGTTTTTT. It translates to CASSIGQTTGELFF.

The chain joins TRBV6-6 to TRBJ2-4; D may be TRBD2 (6 bases). The CDR3 spans 16 residues. Trimming took 5 bases from V and 5 from J, leaving 19 bases between them. Germline-derived CDR1 and CDR2 are MNHNY and SVGAGI (reference sequence). The CDR3 bases are TGTGCCAGCAGTGAAGCCCTGCTAGCGCTCGAAAACATTCAGTACTTC. Its protein is CASSEALLALENIQYF.

The chain employs TRBV12-3 or TRBV12-4 and TRBJ2-5; TRBD2 matches at 8 bases. V gave up 5 bases and J gave up 2 bases; unmatched junction bases: 10. CDR3 length: 16 amino acids. The CDR3 spells CASSPLAGKGQETQYF. CDR3 nucleotides: TGTGCCAGCAGTCCTTTAGCGGGGAAGGGACAAGAGACCCAGTACTTC.

This clonotype turned up a few times. J is TRBJ2-1 and V is TRBV27; 14 bases fit TRBD2. The V segment lost 2 bases and the J segment 3 bases; nucleotides outside the gene matches: 12. The CDR3 totals 20 residues. The germline CDR1 and CDR2 sequences are MNHEY and SMNVEV (reference sequence). The CDR3 region has the DNA TGTGCCAGCAGTTTAGAGGGACTAGCGGGAGTGTTGCGGATCTACAATGAGCAGTTCTTC. Protein sequence: CASSLEGLAGVLRIYNEQFF.

This clonotype was detected ten times or more. CDR3 sequence reads: CASSYPGLGGDTQYF. The CDR3 DNA is TGTGCCAGCAGTTACCCAGGGCTCGGTGGGGATACGCAGTATTTT. The V and J genes are TRBV6-5 and TRBJ2-3; D perhaps matches TRBD1 (5 bases). The CDR3 totals 15 residues. The germline CDR1 and CDR2 sequences are MNHEY and SVGAGI. The V end was cut by 2 bases, the J end by 6 bases, with 15 bases between.

This clonotype has ten or more counts. The chain has TRBV19 and TRBJ2-7; D is perhaps TRBD1 (6 bases). The CDR3 runs 15 residues. From germline, CDR1 is LNHDA and CDR2 SQIVND (reference sequence). V lost 3 bases and J lost 3, with 15 bases in between. CDR3 protein: CASSISWTELYEQYF. The DNA for the CDR3 is TGTGCCAGTAGTATCTCCTGGACAGAGCTCTACGAGCAGTACTTC.

This clonotype was seen a single time. The rearrangement links TRBV11-1 to TRBJ2-2; D unresolved. CDR1 is SGHAT, CDR2 FQDESV, per germline (reference sequence). The length of the CDR3 is 13 residues. V lost 4 bases to trimming and J lost 5 bases, with 8 bases between them. The CDR3 here is CASSSERTGELFF. In nucleotides, the CDR3 is TGTGCCAGCAGCTCAGAGAGGACCGGGGAGCTGTTTTTT.

J is TRBJ2-7 and V is TRBV7-6; the D is unclear. With 2 bases removed from V and 4 bases from J, the gap between germline ends came to 6 bases. This CDR3 has 12 amino acids. In germline, CDR1 is SGHVS, CDR2 FNYEAQ. Here the CDR3 DNA reads TGTGCCAGCAGCTTAAGTGGATACGAGCAGTACTTC. Translating it yields CASSLSGYEQYF.